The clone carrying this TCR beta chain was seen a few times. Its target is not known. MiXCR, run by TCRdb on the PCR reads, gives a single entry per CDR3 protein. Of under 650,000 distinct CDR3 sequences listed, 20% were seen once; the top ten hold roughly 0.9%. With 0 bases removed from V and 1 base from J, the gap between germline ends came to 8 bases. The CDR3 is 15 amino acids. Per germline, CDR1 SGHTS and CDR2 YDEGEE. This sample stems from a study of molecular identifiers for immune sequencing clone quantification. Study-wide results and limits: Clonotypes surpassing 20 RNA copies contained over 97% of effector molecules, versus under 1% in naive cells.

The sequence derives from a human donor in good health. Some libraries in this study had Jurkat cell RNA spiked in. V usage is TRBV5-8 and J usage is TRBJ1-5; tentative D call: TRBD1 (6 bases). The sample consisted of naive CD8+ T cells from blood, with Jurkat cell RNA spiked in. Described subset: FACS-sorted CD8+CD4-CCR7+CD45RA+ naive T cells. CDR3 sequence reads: CASSLGDTSNQPQHF. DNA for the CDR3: TGTGCCAGCAGCTTGGGGGACACGAGCAATCAGCCCCAGCATTTT.